This T cell receptor beta chain was obtained from a study of human T cells and chemical hapten exposure. Study background: Slight volume differences across pooled libraries mainly accounted for varying per-sample TCR yields.

Indicated time point: patch test 1, 2 weeks after DPC sensitization. Treatment in this sample: therapeutic diphenylcyclopropenone sensitization with weekly scalp DPC. V lost 1 base to trimming and J lost 6 bases; unmatched junction nucleotides: 7. The CDR3 runs 14 residues. Germline CDR1 is SGHTS and CDR2 is YDEGEE. The study used a library that attached unique molecular identifiers to individual cDNA molecules. In TCRdb, the RACE reads were re-called with MiXCR into one record per CDR3 protein. The data contain some 94,000 distinct CDR3 sequences, over 10% of them singletons. The TCR sequence derives from a woman aged 40 to 50 with alopecia areata. Some clones in this sample may be carry-over from other donors' samples. The specimen comprised whole blood, sampled in connection with sensitization to the hapten diphenylcyclopropenone (DPC). The chain couples TRBV5-8 to TRBJ2-7, with TRBD2 matching over 7 bases. Here the CDR3 reads CASSLTGGPFEQYF. In DNA form, the CDR3 reads TGTGCCAGCAGCTTGACGGGAGGACCCTTCGAGCAGTACTTC. The full variable domain, with the rest looked up from reference TRBV5-8 and TRBJ2-7, is EAGVTQSPTHLIKTRGQQATLRCSPISGHTSVYWYQQALGLGLQFLLWYDEGEERNRGNFPPRFSGRQFPNYSSELNVNALELEDSALYLCASSLTGGPFEQYFGPGTRLTVT.